The entry below describes one TCR beta chain. This clonotype was observed a handful of times. It has no known antigen specificity. Qualities for individual bases were not recorded, and no much larger clone is one base off. To demonstrate the VDJtools post-analysis software, TCR beta repertoires were profiled from the peripheral blood of 10 to 15 young patients with multiple sclerosis. Multiple sclerosis patients were children and adolescents aged 6 to 15 years. This sample is drawn from a study of post-analysis software for immune sequencing data (dated by TCRdb to the mid-2010s). Looking at the study overall: Recorded disease courses included relapsing-remitting, secondary progressive and progressive-relapsing multiple sclerosis, with some patients lacking subtype annotation. A subset of samples was prepared in parallel using single-end sample barcoding, then pooled and co-amplified after Illumina adapter ligation. The patient repertoires were compared against fewer than twelve previously published healthy control repertoires obtained from donors aged 6 to 25 years. Study-wide conclusions, independent of this receptor: The control group was slightly older than the multiple sclerosis patient group. Compared with controls, multiple sclerosis patients had significantly lower normalized Chao1 diversity, a finding suggesting substantial peripheral T-cell clonal expansion. When samples were clustered directly using the F measure, samples prepared in the same batch co-clustered strongly, which prompted a batch-effect correction. Significantly higher frequencies in patients than in controls were found for about five TRBV segments, including TRBV5-6, TRBV5-1 and TRBV20-1.

Preparation of the library involved PCR. The sequencer listed for this sample is Illumina HiSeq 2500. To reduce PCR and sequencing biases, unique molecular identifiers were incorporated into the TCR beta cDNA libraries. Per 1 to 10 million input T cells, roughly 500,000 cDNA molecules were obtained, such that each molecule approximated one T cell. The patient libraries were prepared and sequenced with the same protocol used for the earlier healthy control dataset. Samples belonging to the same batch were prepared together, multiplexed and sequenced on a shared HiSeq lane. The paper's data handling went like this. MIGEC handled the raw barcoded reads, throwing out single-read molecular identifier groups before consensus assembly and CDR3 extraction. VDJtools was used for post-analysis of the clonotype tables, with diversity normalized by down-sampling every dataset to the smallest sample size. To correct batch-related cross-sample contamination, repertoire overlap clustering matched CDR3 amino acid sequences but not nucleotide sequences. Using fastp at Q25 and MiXCR, TCRdb reprocessed the public reads and kept productive beta chains. Each entry is one CDR3 protein sequence, shown with its most common DNA and genes. These V and J calls are TCRdb output, not the study's own analysis. The sample table lists 650,000 to 900,000 distinct CDR3 sequences, 35% to 55% of them with a count of one. In total, the top ten clones hold roughly 4.4% of the sample.

V was cut back by 4 bases and J by 2 bases, leaving a gap of 7 bases between them. The CDR3, from cysteine to phenylalanine, totals 13 residues. The read is trimmed to its CDR3 DNA, 39 bases read in frame from base 1. From the germline V gene (reference sequence), CDR1 is MNHEY and CDR2 is SMNVEV. The clonotype comes from a girl under 18 with multiple sclerosis. The sequenced material came from blood. The V and J segments used are TRBV27 and TRBJ2-3; no D gene is confidently identified. At the DNA level, the sequence is TGTGCCAGCAGTTCTTGGTCCACAGATACGCAGTATTTT. Its amino acids are CASSSWSTDTQYF.